The 18 T cell receptor beta chains given below trace back to one sample, sequenced in a study of shared clonotypes between healthy human individuals. Naivety among CD8 cells was defined by CD45RO negativity and positive CCR7 selection, thereby excluding terminally differentiated effector memory CD45RA+ cells. Some clones are missing from TCRdb's copy, which holds only in-frame ones; the method was immunoSEQ multiplex PCR. The profile shows millions of clones, over 85% of them singletons. Sequencing input: naive CD8+ T cells sorted from blood. These receptors all come from a man aged 18 to 30 in good health.

For the CDR3, the DNA is TGTGCCAGCAGCGCAAACCAGGGGGTCGGTGAAGCTTTCTTT. Protein product: CASSANQGVGEAFF. The rearrangement links TRBV9 to TRBJ1-1; 7 nucleotides agree with TRBD1. Looked up from germline, CDR1 is SGDLS and CDR2 is YYNGEE. The V and J ends lost 3 bases and 7 bases, in that order; junction bases with no gene match: 9. This CDR3 is built from 14 residues.

This clone showed up just once. The J gene is TRBJ1-2, the V gene TRBV5-4; the D is unclear. The CDR3 extends over 14 amino acids. The germline gives CDR1 SGHNT, CDR2 YYREEE (reference sequence). V gave up 0 bases and J gave up 2 bases, with 8 bases separating them. The CDR3 region has the DNA TGTGCCAGCAGCTTGGATCCTCTCAACTATGGCTACACCTTC. Translation: CASSLDPLNYGYTF.

This chain joins TRBV30 and TRBJ1-2, with D tentatively TRBD1 (6 bases). This CDR3 contains 13 residues. With 2 bases removed from V and 3 bases from J, the gap between germline ends came to 10 bases. Germline assignment: CDR1 GTSNPN and CDR2 SVGIG (reference sequence). CDR3 protein: CAWSQTGYYGYTF. As DNA, the CDR3 is TGTGCCTGGAGTCAAACAGGGTACTATGGCTACACCTTC.

The J gene is TRBJ2-5, the V gene TRBV28; 10 nucleotides align to TRBD2. The trim removed 2 bases at V and 4 bases at J, leaving 4 bases unmatched. Germline assignment: CDR1 MDHEN and CDR2 SYDVKM. The CDR3 has 15 amino acids. The CDR3 DNA follows: TGTGCCAGCAGTTTAGCGGTAGCGGGGGGAGAGACCCAGTACTTC. As protein: CASSLAVAGGETQYF.

V and J are TRBV19 and TRBJ1-5; TRBD1 is a possible D gene (5 bases). This CDR3 has 18 residues. The germline V and J ends were trimmed by 0 bases and 0 bases, with 15 bases remaining between them. Germline CDR1 and CDR2: LNHDA and SQIVND (reference sequence). The CDR3 bases are TGTGCCAGTAGTATAGACCCCGACAGCGACTATAGCAATCAGCCCCAGCATTTT. Its translation is CASSIDPDSDYSNQPQHF. Together with reference TRBV19 and TRBJ1-5, the CDR3 gives the full variable domain: DGGITQSPKYLFRKEGQNVTLSCEQNLNHDAMYWYRQDPGQGLRLIYYSQIVNDFQKGDIAEGYSVSREKKESFPLTVTSAQKNPTAFYLCASSIDPDSDYSNQPQHFGDGTRLSIL.

The V gene is TRBV29-1, the J gene TRBJ1-2; 9 bases map to TRBD1. The CDR3 spans 15 residues. CDR1 and CDR2 (germline): SQVTM, ANQGSEA. Unmatched junction bases numbered 10, after V lost 6 bases and J lost 2 bases. DNA for the CDR3: TGCAGCGTGGCCCCTCCTGACAGGGGGAACTATGGCTACACCTTC. This translates into CSVAPPDRGNYGYTF.

About this clone: Other DNA variants within this sample encode the same CDR3. The chain employs TRBV7-9 and TRBJ1-2; D perhaps matches TRBD1 (5 bases). CDR3 length: 13 residues. The germline gives CDR1 SEHNR, CDR2 FQNEAQ (reference sequence). V was cut by 5 bases and J by 8 bases, with 15 bases left in between. CDR3 sequence reads: CASSANTGDGYTF. The CDR3 DNA sequence: TGTGCCAGCAGCGCGAACACGGGGGACGGCTACACCTTC.

As regards this clone: The identical CDR3 is also encoded by other nucleotide sequences in the sample. This sequence joins TRBV4-3 and TRBJ2-1; D gene ambiguous. Germline CDR1 and CDR2: LGHNA and YSLEER. This CDR3 comprises 15 residues. The V end was cut by 1 base, the J end by 1 base, with 8 bases between. CDR3 in DNA: TGCGCCAGCAGCCAAGTCCCTGGTTCCTACAATGAGCAGTTCTTC. Translating gives CASSQVPGSYNEQFF.

V gene TRBV2 combines with J gene TRBJ2-3; D not resolved. The CDR3 totals 13 residues. The V and J ends lost 8 bases and 2 bases respectively, with 11 bases between them. Germline V CDR1 and CDR2: SNHLY, FYNNEI. For the CDR3, the DNA is TGTGCCAGCCGTCTTTGGAACACAGATACGCAGTATTTT. Its translation: CASRLWNTDTQYF. Together with reference TRBV2 and TRBJ2-3, the CDR3 gives the full variable domain: EPEVTQTPSHQVTQMGQEVILRCVPISNHLYFYWYRQILGQKVEFLVSFYNNEISEKSEIFDDQFSVERPDGSNFTLKIRSTKLEDSAMYFCASRLWNTDTQYFGPGTRLTVL.

The rearrangement links TRBV20-1 to TRBJ2-7; D uncertain. V lost 2 bases and J lost 5, with 7 bases in between. Germline V gene sequence: CDR1 DFQATT, CDR2 SNEGSKA (reference sequence). This CDR3 region has 11 residues. The CDR3: CSARPPDEQYF. The CDR3 nucleotides read TGCAGTGCTAGACCCCCCGACGAGCAGTACTTC.

This chain joins TRBV6-6 and TRBJ2-4, with D perhaps TRBD1 (5 bases). This CDR3 has 13 amino acids. The germline V gene has CDR1 MNHNY and CDR2 SVGAGI (reference sequence). Trimming cost V 8 bases and J 6 bases, with 14 bases left between them. This CDR3 reads CASSGPESNIQYF. CDR3 DNA sequence: TGTGCCAGCTCAGGGCCCGAATCAAACATTCAGTACTTC.

This rearrangement joins TRBV21-1 to TRBJ1-1. TRBV21-1 counts as a pseudogene. This CDR3 comprises 15 residues. The CDR3 loop is CASSPPGEGASEAFF. In DNA, the CDR3 is TGTGCCAGCAGCCCCCCCGGGGAGGGGGCTTCTGAAGCTTTCTTT.

Points on this clone: Mismatch with germline at one junction end may stem from a read error. CDR3 amino acids: CASSLFASSYNEQFF. The DNA of the CDR3 is TGTGCTAGCAGCTTATTCGCGAGCTCCTACAATGAGCAGTTCTTC. The chain combines TRBV7-7 with TRBJ2-1; D unresolved. CDR3 length equals 15 residues. The V gene's germline CDR1 is SSHAT and CDR2 FNYEAQ (reference sequence).

The V and J genes are TRBV7-9 and TRBJ2-4; maybe TRBD1 (6 bases). CDR1 is SEHNR and CDR2 is FQNEAQ in the germline V gene (reference sequence). The CDR3 consists of 15 residues. V gave up 3 bases and J gave up 2 bases, with 11 bases separating them. In DNA, the CDR3 is TGTGCCAGCAGCTTGCAAACAGGGACCAAAAACATTCAGTACTTC. This translates into CASSLQTGTKNIQYF. The full variable domain, with the rest looked up from reference TRBV7-9 and TRBJ2-4, is DTGVSQNPRHKITKRGQNVTFRCDPISEHNRLYWYRQTLGQGPEFLTYFQNEAQLEKSRLLSDRFSAERPKGSFSTLEIQRTEQGDSAMYLCASSLQTGTKNIQYFGAGTRLSVL.

The chain joins TRBV4-1 to TRBJ2-7; TRBD1 matches 7 bases. The CDR3 length is 16 residues. Trimming removed 0 bases from V and 0 bases from J; junction bases left unmatched: 5. Germline CDR1 and CDR2: MGHRA and YSYEKL. CDR3 protein: CASSQDTTGYSYEQYF. In DNA, the CDR3 is TGCGCCAGCAGCCAAGATACGACAGGGTACTCCTACGAGCAGTACTTC.

Turning to this clone: Other DNA variants within this sample encode the same CDR3. This chain uses TRBV7-9 with TRBJ2-5; no definite D call. Germline CDR1 and CDR2: SEHNR and FQNEAQ (reference sequence). V gave up 5 bases and J gave up 8 bases, with 9 bases separating them. The CDR3 runs to 11 residues. In DNA form, the CDR3 reads TGTGCCAGCAGCCCGCTCGAAACCCAGTACTTC. The encoded protein is CASSPLETQYF.

Details on this clone: Other DNA sequences in the same sample also yield this CDR3. The rearrangement uses TRBV5-5 and TRBJ2-7; 8 bases align to TRBD1. The CDR3 has 14 residues. CDR1 and CDR2 (germline): SGHKS, YYEKEE (reference sequence). The trim removed 3 bases at V and 4 bases at J, leaving 6 bases unmatched. As DNA, the CDR3 is TGTGCCAGCAGCTCAGGGACAGGAATTTACGAGCAGTACTTC. Its protein is CASSSGTGIYEQYF.

The chain links TRBV27 to TRBJ2-1; the D gene is possibly TRBD1 (6 bases). V lost 8 bases to trimming and J lost 5 bases, with 16 bases between them. CDR3 length: 14 amino acids. The germline V gene has CDR1 MNHEY and CDR2 SMNVEV (reference sequence). CDR3 in amino acids: CASLPTDRHNEQFF. CDR3 nucleotide sequence: TGTGCCAGCCTTCCTACCGACAGGCACAATGAGCAGTTCTTC.